The entry that follows covers one TCR beta chain sequence. What this receptor recognizes is not known. It has no much larger one-base neighbor in the sample; base qualities were not kept. A cohort of 30 or so patients with locally advanced or metastatic urothelial carcinoma, treated at Memorial Sloan Kettering on a trial protocol, was included. Peripheral blood mononuclear cells were collected pretreatment and during treatment, with between 1 and 8 total time points per patient. The Qiagen DNeasy Blood extraction kit was used to purify genomic DNA from total PBMCs and tumor samples. PBMCs were collected pretreatment and during treatment and were isolated and stored as previously described. The source of the sample is a study of PD-L1 blockade in urothelial cancer (dated by TCRdb to about 2017). In terms of the full investigation: Every patient began therapy at some point between 2013 and 2015 and was given atezolizumab 1,200 mg intravenously every 3 weeks. About 90% of the roughly 29 patients were males with bladder-origin urothelial cancer, and about 65% of the roughly 30 reported a prior smoking history. Patients had an ECOG performance status of 0 or 1 and had received between 0 and 3 prior chemotherapy regimens. Blood samples were analyzed at two time points: 3 weeks after treatment start (second dose) and 6 weeks after treatment start. A median of about 150,000 T cells and 83,000 or so unique TCRs was obtained from blood samples, and a median clonality of 0.080 was observed. The study, an exploratory multi-omic analysis, examined somatic, immune and clinical correlates of response to PD-L1 blockade with atezolizumab in urothelial cancer. Pretreatment tumor samples, along with matched peripheral blood collected serially before and after atezolizumab treatment, underwent TCR sequencing. Durable clinical benefit meant progression-free survival longer than 6 months, and TCR features were also tested against progression-free and overall survival. Whole exome sequencing and RNA sequencing of pretreatment tumors were performed alongside TCR sequencing in the same patients. Nine or ten patients reached durable clinical benefit, while about 20 patients did not. Pretreatment blood TCR-seq was available for twenty-nine patients, at least one posttreatment blood collection was obtained for around 25 patients, and tumor TCR-seq was available for around 25 patients.

What the study reported, not specific to this receptor: Improved progression-free and overall survival was associated with having pretreatment peripheral blood TCR clonality below the median. At 3 weeks after the start of treatment, tumor-associated TCR clones in peripheral blood had expanded more in patients with durable benefit (n of about 21, p = 0.022). Small sample size (n ≈ 29) and many exploratory analyses mean the results are intended to be hypothesis-generating.

Synthetic TCR analog templates were spiked into each PCR so that absolute template abundance could be estimated from read counts. Using the immunoSEQ assay, TCRbeta CDR3 regions were amplified from genomic DNA with bias-controlled V and J gene primers. Sequencing of rearranged TCRbeta segments was performed at approximately 20X coverage. The paper's data handling went like this. Clustering was used to correct sequencing errors, and CDR3s were annotated against IMGT to assign V, D and J genes. Only productive TCRbeta rearrangements were used in downstream analyses, excluding out-of-frame or stop-codon sequences. To compute clonality, Shannon entropy was normalized by the log of the number of unique productive sequences and then subtracted from one. Fisher's exact test with Benjamini-Hochberg correction, at a threshold of adjusted p below 0.01, was used to find clones that differed between time points or between blood and tumor. TCRdb obtained this table from immuneACCESS and retained in-frame rearrangements with V and J assigned. These tables miss some clones; where compared with another copy, unresolved V genes account for less than half of the shortfall, and the remainder is unexplained. V and J calls and clone size are as listed in that table; D and trimming were resolved from the DNA. The sample table contains some 45,000 clones; only one count was recorded for 88% of them. The ten most abundant clones make up 3% to 5% of the sample.

Relative to germline, V is 2 bases shorter and J is 5 bases shorter, with 13 bases between their ends. Spanning cysteine to phenylalanine, the CDR3 consists of 15 amino acids. Only the CDR3 DNA is retained, 45 bases long and in frame from the first base. According to the germline V gene (reference sequence), CDR1 reads MNHNY and CDR2 reads SVGAGI. The receptor was isolated from a man older than 75 with urothelial cancer. Sequenced here: PBMCs, sampled around atezolizumab (anti-PD-L1) treatment. The rearrangement combines TRBV6-6 with TRBJ2-1, with a tentative D gene TRBD2 over 7 matching bases. CDR3 loop: CASSYGGGRNNEQFF. DNA sequence: TGTGCCAGCAGTTACGGGGGCGGGAGAAACAATGAGCAGTTCTTC.